The following is a T cell receptor beta chain sequence with its context. Its specificity is not known. The sample is drawn from a study of CD8+ T cells in alopecia areata. Looking at the study overall: Treated patients received oral tofacitinib, 5 to 10 mg twice daily.

Study-wide results and limits: Across lesional scalp, and particularly alopecia totalis/universalis, clonality surpassed that of normal scalp.

CDR1 GTSNPN and CDR2 SVGIG come from the germline V gene (reference sequence). The CDR3 is 13 residues long. The V end was cut by 2 bases, the J end by 2 bases, with 9 bases between. RNA extraction was followed by reverse transcription into cDNA, which acted as the sequencing template. TCRdb keeps only in-frame clones here, not all; method: immunoSEQ multiplex PCR. Here the sample spans 75,000 to 100,000 clones, about two fifths being singletons. The sequenced material came from CD4+ T cells sorted from blood. The receptor was derived from a human donor with alopecia areata. The chain carries TRBV30 and TRBJ1-2; D is uncertain. CDR3 in DNA: TGTGCCTGGAGTTTGACCGGAAACTATGGCTACACCTTC. Residues: CAWSLTGNYGYTF. Using reference TRBV30 and TRBJ1-2 for the parts outside the CDR3, the full variable domain is SQTIHQWPATLVQPVGSPLSLECTVEGTSNPNLYWYRQAAGRGLQLLFYSVGIGQISSEVPQNLSASRPQDRQFILSSKKLLLSDSGFYLCAWSLTGNYGYTFGSGTRLTVV.